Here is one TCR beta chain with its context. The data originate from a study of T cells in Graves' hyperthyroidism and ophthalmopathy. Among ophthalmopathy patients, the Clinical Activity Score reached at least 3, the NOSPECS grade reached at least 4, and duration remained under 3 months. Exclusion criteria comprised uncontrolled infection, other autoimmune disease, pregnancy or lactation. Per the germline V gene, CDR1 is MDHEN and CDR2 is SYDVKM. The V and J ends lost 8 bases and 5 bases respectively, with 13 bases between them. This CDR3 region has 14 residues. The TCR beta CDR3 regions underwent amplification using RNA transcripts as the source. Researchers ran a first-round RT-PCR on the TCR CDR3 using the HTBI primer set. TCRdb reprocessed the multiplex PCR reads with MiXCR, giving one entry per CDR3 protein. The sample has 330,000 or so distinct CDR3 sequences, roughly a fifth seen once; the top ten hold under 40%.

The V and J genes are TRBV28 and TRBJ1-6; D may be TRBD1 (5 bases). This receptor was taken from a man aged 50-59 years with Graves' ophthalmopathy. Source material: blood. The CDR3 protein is CASGGLTNNSPLHF. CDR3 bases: TGTGCCAGCGGGGGACTTACCAATAATTCACCCCTCCACTTT.